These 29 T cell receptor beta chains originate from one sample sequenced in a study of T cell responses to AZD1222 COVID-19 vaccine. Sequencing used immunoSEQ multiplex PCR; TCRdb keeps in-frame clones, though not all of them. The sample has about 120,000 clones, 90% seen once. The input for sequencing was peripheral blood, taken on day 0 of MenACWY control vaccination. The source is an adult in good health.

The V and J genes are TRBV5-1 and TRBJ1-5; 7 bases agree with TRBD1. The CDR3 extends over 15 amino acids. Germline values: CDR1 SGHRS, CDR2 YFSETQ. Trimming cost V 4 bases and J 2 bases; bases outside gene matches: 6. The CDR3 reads CASSRTGVGNQPQHF. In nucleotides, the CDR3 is TGCGCCAGCAGCCGAACAGGGGTTGGCAATCAGCCCCAGCATTTT.

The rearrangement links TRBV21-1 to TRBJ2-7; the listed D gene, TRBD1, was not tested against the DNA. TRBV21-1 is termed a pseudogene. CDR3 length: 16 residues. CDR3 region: CASSTFGTGPRSEQYV. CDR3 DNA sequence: TGTGCCAGCAGCACTTTTGGGACAGGGCCACGGAGCGAGCAGTACGTC.

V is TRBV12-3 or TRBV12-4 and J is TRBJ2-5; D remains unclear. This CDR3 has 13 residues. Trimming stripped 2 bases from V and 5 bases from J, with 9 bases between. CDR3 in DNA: TGTGCCAGCAGTTTACGAGCCCTCGAGACCCAGTACTTC. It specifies CASSLRALETQYF.

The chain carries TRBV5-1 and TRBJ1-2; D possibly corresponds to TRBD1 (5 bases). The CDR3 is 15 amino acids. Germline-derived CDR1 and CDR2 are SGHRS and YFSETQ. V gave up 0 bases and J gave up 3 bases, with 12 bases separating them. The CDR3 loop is CASSLDPGSYYGYTF. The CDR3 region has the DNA TGCGCCAGCAGCTTGGACCCAGGGAGTTACTATGGCTACACCTTC.

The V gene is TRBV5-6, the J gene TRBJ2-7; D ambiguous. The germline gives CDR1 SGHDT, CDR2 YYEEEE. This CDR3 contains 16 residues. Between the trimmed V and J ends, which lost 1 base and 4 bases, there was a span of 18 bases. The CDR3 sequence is CASSLSYGPNLYEQYV. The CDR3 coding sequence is TGTGCCAGCAGCTTGTCCTACGGGCCTAACCTGTACGAGCAGTACGTC.

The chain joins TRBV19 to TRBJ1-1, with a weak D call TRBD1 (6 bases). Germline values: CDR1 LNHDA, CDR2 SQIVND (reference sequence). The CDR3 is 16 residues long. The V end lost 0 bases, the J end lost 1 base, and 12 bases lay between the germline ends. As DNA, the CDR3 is TGTGCCAGTAGTATAGACCGGGGGCCGTGGAACACTGAAGCTTTCTTT. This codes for CASSIDRGPWNTEAFF.

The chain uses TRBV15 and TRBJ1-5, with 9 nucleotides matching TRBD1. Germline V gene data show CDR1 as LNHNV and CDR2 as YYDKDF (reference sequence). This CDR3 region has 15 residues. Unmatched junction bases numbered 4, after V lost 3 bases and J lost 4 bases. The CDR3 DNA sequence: TGTGCCACCAGCAGGGACAGGGGACGAAATCAGCCCCAGCATTTT. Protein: CATSRDRGRNQPQHF.

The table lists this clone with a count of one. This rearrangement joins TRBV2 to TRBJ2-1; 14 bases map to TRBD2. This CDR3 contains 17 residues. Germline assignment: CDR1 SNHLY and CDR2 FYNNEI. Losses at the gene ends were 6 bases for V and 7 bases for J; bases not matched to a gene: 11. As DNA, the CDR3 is TGTGCCAGCAGGGTCGGGACTAGCGGGGGACGATTTAATGAGCAGTTCTTC. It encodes CASRVGTSGGRFNEQFF.

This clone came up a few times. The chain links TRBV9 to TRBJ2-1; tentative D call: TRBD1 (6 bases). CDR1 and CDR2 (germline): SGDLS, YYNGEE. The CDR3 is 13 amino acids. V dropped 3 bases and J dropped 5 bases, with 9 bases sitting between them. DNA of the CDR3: TGTGCCAGCAGCGGGGGACATGACAATGAGCAGTTCTTC. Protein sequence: CASSGGHDNEQFF.

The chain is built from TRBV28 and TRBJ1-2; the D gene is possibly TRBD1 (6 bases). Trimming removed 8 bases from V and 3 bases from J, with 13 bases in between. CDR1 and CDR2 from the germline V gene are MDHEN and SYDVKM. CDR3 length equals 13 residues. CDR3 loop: CASRGGVHYGYTF. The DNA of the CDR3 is TGTGCCAGCCGAGGGGGGGTACACTATGGCTACACCTTC.

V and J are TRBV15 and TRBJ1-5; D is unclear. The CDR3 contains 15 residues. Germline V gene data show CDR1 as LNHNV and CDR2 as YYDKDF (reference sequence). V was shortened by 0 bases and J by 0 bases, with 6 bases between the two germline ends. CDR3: CATSREGSSNQPQHF. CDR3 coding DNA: TGTGCCACCAGCAGAGAAGGGTCTAGCAATCAGCCCCAGCATTTT.

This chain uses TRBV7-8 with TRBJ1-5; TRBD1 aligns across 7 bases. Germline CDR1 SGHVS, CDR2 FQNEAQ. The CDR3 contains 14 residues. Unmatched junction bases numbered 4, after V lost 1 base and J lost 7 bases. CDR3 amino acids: CASSLGPGGQPQHF. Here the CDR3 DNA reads TGTGCCAGCAGCTTAGGCCCAGGGGGACAGCCCCAGCATTTT.

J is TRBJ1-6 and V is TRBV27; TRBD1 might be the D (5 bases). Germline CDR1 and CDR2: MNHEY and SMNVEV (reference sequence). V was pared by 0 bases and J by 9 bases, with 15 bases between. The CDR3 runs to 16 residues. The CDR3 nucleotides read TGTGCCAGCAGTTTATCGCGTGGGGACGGGAGTTCACCCCTCCACTTT. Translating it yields CASSLSRGDGSSPLHF.

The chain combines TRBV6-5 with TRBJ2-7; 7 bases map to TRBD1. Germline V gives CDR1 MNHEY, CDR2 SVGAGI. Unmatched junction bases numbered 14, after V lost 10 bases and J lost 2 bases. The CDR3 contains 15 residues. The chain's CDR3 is CAISDRQGVTYEQYV. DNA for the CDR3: TGTGCCATCTCCGATAGGCAGGGGGTCACCTACGAGCAGTACGTC.

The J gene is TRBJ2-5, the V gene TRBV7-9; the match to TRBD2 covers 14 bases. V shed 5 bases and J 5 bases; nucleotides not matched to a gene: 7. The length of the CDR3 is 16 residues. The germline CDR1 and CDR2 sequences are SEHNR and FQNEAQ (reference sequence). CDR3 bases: TGTGCCAGCAGCCCGGGGACTAGCGGGAGAAACGAGACCCAGTACTTC. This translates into CASSPGTSGRNETQYF.

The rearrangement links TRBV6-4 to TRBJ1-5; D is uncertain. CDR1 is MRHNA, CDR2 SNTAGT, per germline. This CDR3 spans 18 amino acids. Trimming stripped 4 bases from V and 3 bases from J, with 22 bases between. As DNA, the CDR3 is TGTGCCAGCAGTGCCTCCGAATGGCGTGGGGTACCCAATCAGCCCCAGCATTTT. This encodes CASSASEWRGVPNQPQHF.

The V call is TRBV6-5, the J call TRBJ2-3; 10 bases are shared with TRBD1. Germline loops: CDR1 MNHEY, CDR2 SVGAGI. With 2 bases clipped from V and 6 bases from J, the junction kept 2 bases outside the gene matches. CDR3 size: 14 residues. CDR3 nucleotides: TGTGCCAGCAGTTACGCGGGACAGGGGGATACGCAGTATTTT. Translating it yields CASSYAGQGDTQYF.

CDR3 region: CASSLRGVPEQYV. For the CDR3, the DNA is TGTGCCAGCAGTTTACGCGGGGTCCCCGAGCAGTACGTC. The V gene is TRBV28, the J gene TRBJ2-7, with a possible D match to TRBD2 (6 bases). The CDR3 runs to 13 residues. CDR1 is MDHEN and CDR2 is SYDVKM in the germline V gene. Trimming removed 2 bases from V and 6 bases from J, with 11 bases in between.

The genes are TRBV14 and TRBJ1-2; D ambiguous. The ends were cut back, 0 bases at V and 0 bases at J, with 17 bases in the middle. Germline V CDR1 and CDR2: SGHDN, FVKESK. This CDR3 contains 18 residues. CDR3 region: CASSQDLAGRPTNYGYTF. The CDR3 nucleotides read TGTGCCAGCAGCCAAGATCTTGCGGGCAGGCCGACTAACTATGGCTACACCTTC.

The chain's CDR3 is CASPQGGGEQYF. The CDR3 nucleotides are TGTGCCAGCCCCCAGGGGGGCGGGGAGCAGTACTTC. The rearrangement uses TRBV28 and TRBJ2-7; a weak D match, TRBD1 (7 bases). Germline lookup yields CDR1 MDHEN and CDR2 SYDVKM. CDR3 length: 12 residues. V was clipped by 8 bases and J by 7 bases, with 15 bases between them.

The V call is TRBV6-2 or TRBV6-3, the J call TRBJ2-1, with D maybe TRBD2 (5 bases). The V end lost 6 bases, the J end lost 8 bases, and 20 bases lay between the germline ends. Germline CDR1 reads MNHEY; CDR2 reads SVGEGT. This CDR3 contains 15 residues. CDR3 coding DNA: TGTGCCAGCAGCAAACTTTCTTTATCGGAGGATGAGCAGTTCTTC. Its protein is CASSKLSLSEDEQFF.

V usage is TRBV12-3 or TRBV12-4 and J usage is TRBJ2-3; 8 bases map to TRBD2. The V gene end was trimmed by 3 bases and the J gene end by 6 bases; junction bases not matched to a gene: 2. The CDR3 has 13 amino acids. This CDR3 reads CASSFSGADTQYF. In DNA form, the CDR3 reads TGTGCCAGCAGTTTTAGCGGGGCGGATACGCAGTATTTT.

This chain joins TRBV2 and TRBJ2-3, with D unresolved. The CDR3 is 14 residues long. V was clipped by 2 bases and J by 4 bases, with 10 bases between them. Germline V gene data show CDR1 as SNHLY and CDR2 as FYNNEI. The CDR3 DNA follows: TGTGCCAGCAGTGAACGGCTAGGCGCAGATACGCAGTATTTT. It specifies CASSERLGADTQYF.

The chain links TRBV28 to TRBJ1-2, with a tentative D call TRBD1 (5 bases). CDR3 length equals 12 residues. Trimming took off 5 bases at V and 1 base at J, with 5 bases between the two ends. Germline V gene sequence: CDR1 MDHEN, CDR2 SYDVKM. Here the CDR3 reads CASSDSNYGYTF. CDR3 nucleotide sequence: TGTGCCAGCAGTGACAGTAACTATGGCTACACCTTC.

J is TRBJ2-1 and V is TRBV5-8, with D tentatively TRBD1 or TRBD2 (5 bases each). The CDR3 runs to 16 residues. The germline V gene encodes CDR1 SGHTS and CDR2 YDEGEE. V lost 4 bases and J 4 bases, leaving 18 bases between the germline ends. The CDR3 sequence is CASSPFGAGNYNEQFF. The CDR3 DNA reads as TGTGCCAGCAGCCCCTTCGGGGCAGGGAATTACAATGAGCAGTTCTTC.

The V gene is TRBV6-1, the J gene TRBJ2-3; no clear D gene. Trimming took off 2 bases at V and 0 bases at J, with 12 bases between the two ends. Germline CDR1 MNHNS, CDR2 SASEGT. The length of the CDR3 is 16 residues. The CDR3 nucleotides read TGTGCCAGCAGTGAACCGTCAGCGTCTAGCACAGATACGCAGTATTTT. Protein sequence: CASSEPSASSTDTQYF.

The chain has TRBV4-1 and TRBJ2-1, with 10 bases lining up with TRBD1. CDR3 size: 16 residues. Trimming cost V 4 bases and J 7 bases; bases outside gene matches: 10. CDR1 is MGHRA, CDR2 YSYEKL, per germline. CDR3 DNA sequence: TGCGCCAGCAGCCTCCAAGGACAGGGGGGATGGAATGAGCAGTTCTTC. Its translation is CASSLQGQGGWNEQFF.

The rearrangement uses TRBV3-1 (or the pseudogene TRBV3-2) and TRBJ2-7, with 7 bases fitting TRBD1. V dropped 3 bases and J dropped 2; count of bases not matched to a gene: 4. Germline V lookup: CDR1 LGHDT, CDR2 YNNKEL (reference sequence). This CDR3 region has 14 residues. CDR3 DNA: TGTGCCAGCAGCCACACGGGACAGACCTACGAGCAGTACTTC. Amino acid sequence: CASSHTGQTYEQYF.

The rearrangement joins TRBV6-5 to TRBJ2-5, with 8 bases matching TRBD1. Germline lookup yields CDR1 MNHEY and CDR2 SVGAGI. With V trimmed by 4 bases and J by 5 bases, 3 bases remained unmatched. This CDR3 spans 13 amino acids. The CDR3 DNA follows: TGTGCCAGCAGTTGGACAGGGCGGGAGACCCAGTACTTC. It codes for CASSWTGRETQYF.